The 28 T cell receptor beta chains listed next were all sequenced from one sample in a study of blood T cell repertoires in COVID-19. Clones were sequenced by immunoSEQ multiplex PCR, and TCRdb holds only the in-frame ones, with some missing. Of approximately 200,000 clones in the sample, 75% to 85% were seen once. The specimen sequenced was peripheral blood. The receptors derive from a woman between 45 and 60 years old with acute or convalescent COVID-19.

This chain links TRBV14 with TRBJ1-1, with no clear D. Trimming left V 4 bases short and J 1 base short, with 7 bases between. The CDR3 has 13 residues. Germline values: CDR1 SGHDN, CDR2 FVKESK. The CDR3 DNA reads as TGTGCCAGCAGCCCCTACCAGAACACTGAAGCTTTCTTT. It yields the protein CASSPYQNTEAFF.

The genes are TRBV28 and TRBJ1-5; D perhaps matches TRBD1 (6 bases). The germline CDR1 and CDR2 sequences are MDHEN and SYDVKM. The CDR3 sequence is 14 residues long. V was shortened by 7 bases and J by 3 bases, with 13 bases between the two germline ends. The CDR3 loop is CASTAGTHNQPQHF. The CDR3 bases are TGTGCCAGCACTGCCGGGACACACAATCAGCCCCAGCATTTT.

The rearrangement joins TRBV10-3 to TRBJ2-1; 9 positions match TRBD1. The CDR3 totals 14 residues. Germline V gives CDR1 ENHRY, CDR2 SYGVKD. The trim removed 10 bases at V and 8 bases at J, leaving 12 bases unmatched. The CDR3 DNA sequence: TGTGCCAGTAGACCGGGACAGGGAGGGGATGAGCAGTTCTTC. It translates to CASRPGQGGDEQFF.

The CDR3 loop is CASSFGDSDYGYTF. CDR3 DNA sequence: TGTGCCAGCAGCTTTGGGGACAGCGACTATGGCTACACCTTC. This sequence joins TRBV7-2 and TRBJ1-2; 7 positions agree with TRBD1. With V trimmed by 3 bases and J by 3 bases, 4 bases remained unmatched. Germline assignment: CDR1 SGHTA and CDR2 FQGNSA. The CDR3 has 14 amino acids.

The chain uses TRBV30 and TRBJ1-1; D not certain. The CDR3 loop spans 13 amino acids. Germline-derived CDR1 and CDR2 are GTSNPN and SVGIG (reference sequence). V was cut by 0 bases and J by 6 bases, with 11 bases left in between. CDR3 residues: CAWSVLEWAEAFF. The CDR3 DNA sequence: TGTGCCTGGAGTGTACTAGAATGGGCTGAAGCTTTCTTT. Variable domain in full (rest from reference TRBV30 and TRBJ1-1): SQTIHQWPATLVQPVGSPLSLECTVEGTSNPNLYWYRQAAGRGLQLLFYSVGIGQISSEVPQNLSASRPQDRQFILSSKKLLLSDSGFYLCAWSVLEWAEAFFGQGTRLTVV.

V is TRBV28 and J is TRBJ2-5; 10 nucleotides agree with TRBD2. Unmatched junction bases numbered 5, after V lost 2 bases and J lost 5 bases. The CDR3 extends over 15 amino acids. Germline V gene sequence: CDR1 MDHEN, CDR2 SYDVKM. The CDR3 nucleotides read TGTGCCAGCAGTTTACAGGGACTAGCGTTTGAGACCCAGTACTTC. It yields the protein CASSLQGLAFETQYF.

The rearrangement links TRBV7-2 to TRBJ1-1; D remains unclear. This CDR3 comprises 13 residues. Germline CDR1 reads SGHTA; CDR2 reads FQGNSA. Trimming removed 5 bases from V and 2 bases from J, with 9 bases in between. The CDR3 reads CASSVDINTEAFF. CDR3 bases: TGTGCCAGCAGCGTAGACATTAACACTGAAGCTTTCTTT. Full variable domain (missing parts from reference TRBV7-2 and TRBJ1-1): GAGVSQSPSNKVTEKGKDVELRCDPISGHTALYWYRQSLGQGLEFLIYFQGNSAPDKSGLPSDRFSAERTGGSVSTLTIQRTQQEDSAVYLCASSVDINTEAFFGQGTRLTVV.

This rearrangement joins TRBV12-5 to TRBJ1-5, with 7 bases identical to TRBD1. Per the germline V gene, CDR1 is LGHNT and CDR2 is FRNRAP. The CDR3 covers 23 residues. J lost 0 bases, V lost 2 bases, and 25 bases had no gene match. The CDR3 loop is CASGLPRTHRGLCPPYSNQPQHF. CDR3 coding DNA: TGTGCTAGTGGTTTGCCTCGAACCCACAGGGGATTATGTCCCCCTTATAGCAATCAGCCCCAGCATTTT.

The chain uses TRBV6-1 and TRBJ1-5; 9 nucleotides match TRBD1. The CDR3 length is 17 residues. Per germline, CDR1 MNHNS and CDR2 SASEGT. V lost 4 bases and J lost 0; bases outside the gene matches: 7. CDR3 DNA sequence: TGTGCCAGCAGTGGAAAACAGGGGGCCAATAGCAATCAGCCCCAGCATTTT. It specifies CASSGKQGANSNQPQHF.

This clone was counted between two and nine times. The rearrangement uses TRBV19 and TRBJ1-1; D perhaps matches TRBD1 (6 bases). Per germline, CDR1 LNHDA and CDR2 SQIVND (reference sequence). Deletions cut 1 base from V and 6 bases from J, with 12 bases between. The CDR3 spans 14 residues. In DNA, the CDR3 is TGTGCCAGTAGTATAGGGGACATGATCGCTGAAGCTTTCTTT. As protein: CASSIGDMIAEAFF.

The rearrangement links TRBV5-4 to TRBJ1-1; a weak D match, TRBD1 (5 bases). Germline CDR1 is SGHNT and CDR2 is YYREEE (reference sequence). V lost 4 bases and J lost 7, with 11 bases in between. CDR3 length equals 12 residues. CDR3 DNA: TGTGCCAGCAGCCGAGCACAGGATGAAGCTTTCTTT. Translation gives CASSRAQDEAFF.

V usage is TRBV15 and J usage is TRBJ1-5, with D unclear. There are 12 residues in the CDR3. Trimming cost V 0 bases and J 5 bases, with 2 bases left between them. Germline V gives CDR1 LNHNV, CDR2 YYDKDF (reference sequence). The DNA of the CDR3 is TGTGCCACCAGCAGAGACGATCAGCCCCAGCATTTT. This gives the protein CATSRDDQPQHF.

This clone showed up just a few times. The genes are TRBV2 and TRBJ1-6, with D uncertain. CDR1 and CDR2 (germline): SNHLY, FYNNEI. The V end lost 8 bases, the J end lost 7 bases, and 12 bases lay between the germline ends. There are 13 residues in the CDR3. The CDR3 region has the DNA TGTGCCAGCCGGGAGCTATGGAATTCACCCCTCCACTTT. It is translated as CASRELWNSPLHF.

The CDR3 loop reads CASRGGVTNNEQFF. The CDR3, as DNA: TGTGCCAGCAGGGGAGGGGTGACAAACAATGAGCAGTTCTTC. The V gene is TRBV28, the J gene TRBJ2-1, with TRBD2 matching over 7 bases. The CDR3 covers 14 residues. V shed 6 bases and J 5 bases; nucleotides not matched to a gene: 7. The germline CDR1 and CDR2 sequences are MDHEN and SYDVKM.

This clone has only a few counts. V is TRBV24-1 and J is TRBJ2-5; 7 nucleotides agree with TRBD1. This CDR3 contains 13 residues. From germline, CDR1 is KGHDR and CDR2 SFDVKD. V shed 10 bases, J shed 4 bases, and the junction held 8 bases outside the gene matches. As DNA, the CDR3 is TGTGCCACGGGGCCAGGGGGAATAGAGACCCAGTACTTC. It translates to CATGPGGIETQYF.

In the case of this clone: One end of the junction fails to match germline, which may point to a read error. The chain employs TRBV5-1 and TRBJ2-3; D ambiguous. The CDR3 length is 13 residues. Germline V gene sequence: CDR1 SGHRS, CDR2 YFSETQ. CDR3 loop: CASRLEHTDTQYF. Written as DNA, the CDR3 is TGCGCCAGCAGGTTGGAGCACACAGATACGCAGTATTTT.

The V and J genes are TRBV27 and TRBJ2-7; TRBD1 aligns across 11 bases. This CDR3 has 15 amino acids. In germline, CDR1 is MNHEY, CDR2 SMNVEV (reference sequence). J gave up 3 bases and V 3 bases, and 4 bases lay outside the gene matches. CDR3 in amino acids: CASSLAGTGGYEQYF. The CDR3 DNA is TGTGCCAGCAGTTTGGCCGGGACAGGGGGCTACGAGCAGTACTTC.

DNA for the CDR3: TGCGCCAGCAGCTTGGAATTCTTCGGGGATTCACCCCTCCACTTT. Translated, it gives CASSLEFFGDSPLHF. V and J are TRBV5-1 and TRBJ1-6; no firm D call. There are 15 residues in the CDR3. V lost 0 bases, J lost 8 bases, and 12 bases lay in between. Germline V gene lookup returns CDR1 SGHRS and CDR2 YFSETQ.

The chain couples TRBV28 to TRBJ2-7; perhaps TRBD1 as D (6 bases). CDR1 is MDHEN, CDR2 SYDVKM, per germline. The CDR3 has 16 residues. V dropped 3 bases and J dropped 2 bases, with 17 bases sitting between them. The CDR3 nucleotides are TGTGCCAGCAGTTTCCGACAGGACAGTTTCGCCTACGAGCAGTACTTC. Translation gives CASSFRQDSFAYEQYF.

A note on this clone: In the same sample, other DNA sequences code for this CDR3. The J gene is TRBJ2-7, the V gene TRBV5-1, with 9 bases identical to TRBD1. This CDR3 is built from 14 residues. After removal of 0 bases from V and 2 bases from J, the junction contained 0 bases not matched to a gene. Germline V gene lookup returns CDR1 SGHRS and CDR2 YFSETQ. As DNA, the CDR3 is TGCGCCAGCAGCTTGGGACAGGGGGCCTACGAGCAGTACTTC. It encodes CASSLGQGAYEQYF.

This CDR3 reads CASKGQNQPQHF. CDR3 DNA sequence: TGTGCCAGTAAGGGACAGAATCAGCCCCAGCATTTT. The V call is TRBV19, the J call TRBJ1-5; 7 nucleotides line up with TRBD1. Germline lookup yields CDR1 LNHDA and CDR2 SQIVND (reference sequence). The V gene end was trimmed by 7 bases and the J gene end by 4 bases; junction bases not matched to a gene: 1. The CDR3 sequence is 12 residues long. Drawing the rest from reference TRBV19 and TRBJ1-5, the complete variable domain is DGGITQSPKYLFRKEGQNVTLSCEQNLNHDAMYWYRQDPGQGLRLIYYSQIVNDFQKGDIAEGYSVSREKKESFPLTVTSAQKNPTAFYLCASKGQNQPQHFGDGTRLSIL.

This chain connects TRBV7-9 to TRBJ1-1; TRBD1 aligns across 7 bases. V was clipped by 5 bases and J by 5 bases; unmatched bases: 11. This CDR3 has 15 amino acids. Germline V gene data show CDR1 as SEHNR and CDR2 as FQNEAQ (reference sequence). The CDR3: CASSPRTGGETEAFF. DNA of the CDR3: TGTGCCAGCAGCCCGAGGACAGGCGGGGAGACTGAAGCTTTCTTT.

The genes are TRBV6-5 and TRBJ1-6; D is perhaps TRBD1 (6 bases). Trimming left V 5 bases short and J 9 bases short, with 14 bases between. The length of the CDR3 is 14 residues. Germline values: CDR1 MNHEY, CDR2 SVGAGI. CDR3 bases: TGTGCCAGCAGTCTAGCTCCGGACAGTTCACCCCTCCACTTT. Protein sequence: CASSLAPDSSPLHF.

This chain uses TRBV7-8 with TRBJ1-2; weak D call: TRBD1 (5 bases). The CDR3 consists of 14 residues. CDR1 and CDR2 (germline): SGHVS, FQNEAQ. Trimming pared 5 bases from V and 6 bases from J, leaving 16 bases between. CDR3 loop: CASSPPGRGDGYTF. The DNA of the CDR3 is TGTGCCAGCAGCCCGCCGGGGCGCGGGGATGGCTACACCTTC.

This chain uses TRBV28 with TRBJ2-6, with D tentatively TRBD2 (5 bases). This CDR3 comprises 17 residues. V dropped 0 bases and J dropped 1 base, with 10 bases sitting between them. Germline lookup yields CDR1 MDHEN and CDR2 SYDVKM. The CDR3 loop is CASSLWRAPSGANVLTF. In DNA, the CDR3 is TGTGCCAGCAGTTTATGGCGGGCCCCGTCTGGGGCCAACGTCCTGACTTTC.

The rearrangement uses TRBV5-6 and TRBJ1-3, with 7 bases matching TRBD1. Germline assignment: CDR1 SGHDT and CDR2 YYEEEE. V gave up 3 bases and J gave up 4 bases; unmatched junction bases: 4. The CDR3 totals 14 residues. For the CDR3, the DNA is TGTGCCAGCAGCTGGAACAGGGGAGGAAACACCATATATTTT. It specifies CASSWNRGGNTIYF.

The V call is TRBV5-1, the J call TRBJ1-6; 7 bases map to TRBD1. Trimming took 3 bases from V and 0 from J; bases not matched to a gene: 3. The CDR3 is made up of 16 amino acids. Germline V gene lookup returns CDR1 SGHRS and CDR2 YFSETQ. This CDR3 reads CASSSAGGSYNSPLHF. Here the CDR3 DNA reads TGCGCCAGCAGCTCCGCAGGGGGCTCCTATAATTCACCCCTCCACTTT.

The chain is built from TRBV5-5 and TRBJ2-3; TRBD1 matches at 7 bases. CDR1 and CDR2 from the germline V gene are SGHKS and YYEKEE (reference sequence). CDR3 size: 16 residues. After removal of 4 bases from V and 2 bases from J, the junction contained 10 bases not matched to a gene. CDR3 nucleotide sequence: TGTGCCAGCAGCACCCGACAGGGCCCTAACACAGATACGCAGTATTTT. It encodes CASSTRQGPNTDTQYF.